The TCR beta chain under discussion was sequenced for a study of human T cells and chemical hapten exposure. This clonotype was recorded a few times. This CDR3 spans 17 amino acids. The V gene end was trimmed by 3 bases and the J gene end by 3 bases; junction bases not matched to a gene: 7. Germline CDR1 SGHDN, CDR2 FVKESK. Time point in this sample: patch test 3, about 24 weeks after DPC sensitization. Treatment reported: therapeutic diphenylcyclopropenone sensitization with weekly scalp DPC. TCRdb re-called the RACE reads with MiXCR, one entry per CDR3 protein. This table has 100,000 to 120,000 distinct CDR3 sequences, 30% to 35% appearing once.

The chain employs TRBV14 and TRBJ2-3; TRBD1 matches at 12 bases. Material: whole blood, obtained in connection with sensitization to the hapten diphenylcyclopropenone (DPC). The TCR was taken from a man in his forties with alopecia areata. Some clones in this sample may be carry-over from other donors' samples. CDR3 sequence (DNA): TGTGCCAGCAGCCAGCGAAAGGGACAGGGGGCAACAGATACGCAGTATTTT. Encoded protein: CASSQRKGQGATDTQYF. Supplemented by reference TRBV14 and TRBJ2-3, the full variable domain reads EAGVTQFPSHSVIEKGQTVTLRCDPISGHDNLYWYRRVMGKEIKFLLHFVKESKQDESGMPNNRFLAERTGGTYSTLKVQPAELEDSGVYFCASSQRKGQGATDTQYFGPGTRLTVL.